This TCR beta chain emerged from a study of neurological immune-mediated disorders. Findings of the study overall: TCR clonal expansion peaked in HTLV-1-associated myelopathy patients and was lowest in multiple sclerosis patients. Phylogenetic grouping assigned the repertoires of 18 of 34 multiple sclerosis patients to a single related-CDR3 cluster, representing a possible signature.

Details on this clonotype: What it binds is not known.

With 10-nucleotide random UMIs included, cDNA was synthesized by 5'RACE. TCRdb re-called the 5' RACE reads through MiXCR, storing one row per CDR3 protein. In the table there are about 52,000 distinct CDR3 sequences, 3.8% of which are singletons. Per the germline V gene, CDR1 is LNHDA and CDR2 is SQIVND (reference sequence). V was trimmed by 3 bases and J by 8 bases, leaving 20 bases between them. This CDR3 is 16 amino acids long. The origin of this receptor is a man aged 55-75 years with multiple sclerosis. The sample was PBMCs. The genes are TRBV19 and TRBJ2-4, with a weak D call TRBD1 (6 bases). CDR3 protein: CASSITRDMLKDIQYF. In DNA form, the CDR3 reads TGTGCCAGTAGTATCACCAGGGACATGTTAAAGGACATTCAGTACTTC.